This TCR beta chain was sequenced during a study of cytomegalovirus exposure and HLA in healthy donors. Concerning this clone: The antigen is unknown. Germline and junction disagree at one end, which may indicate a read error.

Notes on the study in general: The investigators catalogued 180 or so TCR beta chains as cytomegalovirus-associated. Analysis was carried out at a later point, and it linked a missense DCLRE1C variant to TCR beta V- and J-gene trimming. Later analysis indicated greater clonal expansion among HLA-associated TCR beta chains than among equally common other chains.

Primers for the PCR totalled 60 Vbeta and 13 Jbeta. Sequenced by immunoSEQ multiplex PCR; TCRdb stores in-frame clones only, minus some. The table has roughly 140,000 clones, 75% seen once. There are 13 residues in the CDR3. Germline values: CDR1 MNHEY, CDR2 SVGAGI. The V gene is TRBV6-5, the J gene TRBJ2-7; 7 bases agree with TRBD1. The TCR was taken from a man between 18 and 35 years old in good health and CMV-seronegative. Source material: PBMCs. The CDR3 DNA reads as TGTGCCAACAGTTACTCCTCGACAGGGGAGCAGTACTTC. Translated, it gives CANSYSSTGEQYF.